This TCR beta chain was captured by sequencing in a study of T cells in localized non-small cell lung cancer. Study-wide results and caveats: Tumor trailed uninvolved adjacent lung in T cell clonality, which peaked there. As only one tumor region underwent sequencing, heterogeneity remains possible. In adjacent lung appeared a median around 57 of the top 100 tumor clones. Prolonged overall survival went with higher T cell density in the blood.

The data were produced by immunoSEQ multiplex PCR, yet TCRdb's version contains in-frame clones alone and is incomplete. The data contain roughly 30,000 clones, approximately 94% of them singletons. The germline V gene encodes CDR1 SGHTA and CDR2 FQGNSA. Between the trimmed V and J ends, which lost 3 bases and 4 bases, there was a span of 11 bases. The CDR3 spans 14 residues. Comment on this clone: Its antigen is unidentified.

The material sequenced was peripheral blood, taken before any cancer treatment. The chain combines TRBV7-2 with TRBJ2-3; maybe TRBD1 (5 bases). The clonotype was recovered from a woman aged 35 to 75 with stage I lung adenocarcinoma. CDR3 DNA: TGTGCCAGCAGCTTGGACCCCAGGGCAGATACGCAGTATTTT. As protein: CASSLDPRADTQYF.